This T cell receptor (beta chain) originates from a study of CD8+CD57+ T cells in acquired aplastic anemia. Study findings and constraints: Some 28 CD8+ CDR3 sequences occurred in both the patients and the controls.

CDR1 SGHDT and CDR2 YYEEEE come from the germline V gene. The V end lost 4 bases, the J end lost 5 bases, and 18 bases lay between the germline ends. The CDR3 is made up of 15 amino acids. This clonotype has at least ten counts. Its antigen is currently unknown. Genomic DNA, the template, was used for profiling of the TCR beta VDJ and CDR3. One entry per CDR3 protein results from TCRdb running MiXCR on the reads. The sample lists about 200,000 distinct CDR3 sequences, about half occurring once. Before being chosen for sequencing, patients had shown CD8+CD57+ cell expansion by flow cytometry. Every patient was diagnosed with severe acquired aplastic anemia. Blood came from patients not yet given any therapy.

The clonotype was recovered from a human donor with aplastic anemia. The sample comprised sorted CD4+, CD8+, or CD8+CD57+ T cells (not recorded which) from PBMCs. The chain recombines TRBV5-6 with TRBJ2-5; D is possibly TRBD1 (5 bases). The CDR3, as DNA: TGTGCCAGCAGCCGATCTCAGGGCAGGCGGGAGACCCAGTACTTC. This encodes CASSRSQGRRETQYF. The variable domain in full, completed from reference TRBV5-6 and TRBJ2-5, reads DAGVTQSPTHLIKTRGQQVTLRCSPKSGHDTVSWYQQALGQGPQFIFQYYEEEERQRGNFPDRFSGHQFPNYSSELNVNALLLGDSALYLCASSRSQGRRETQYFGPGTRLLVL.